The TCR beta chain described here comes from a study of blood T cell repertoires in COVID-19. Sequencing used immunoSEQ multiplex PCR; TCRdb keeps in-frame clones, though not all of them. The table records about 85,000 clones, 85% to 90% of them present only once. The TCR comes from a woman older than 75 with active or convalescent COVID-19. The sequenced sample was peripheral blood.

CDR3 DNA sequence: TGTGCCAGCAGGGCGGACAGCCAAACCTATGGCTACACCTTC. Amino acids: CASRADSQTYGYTF. The chain recombines TRBV5-4 with TRBJ1-2; D may be TRBD1 (6 bases). The germline V gene has CDR1 SGHNT and CDR2 YYREEE (reference sequence). V lost 5 bases and J lost 4, with 15 bases in between. CDR3 length: 14 residues.